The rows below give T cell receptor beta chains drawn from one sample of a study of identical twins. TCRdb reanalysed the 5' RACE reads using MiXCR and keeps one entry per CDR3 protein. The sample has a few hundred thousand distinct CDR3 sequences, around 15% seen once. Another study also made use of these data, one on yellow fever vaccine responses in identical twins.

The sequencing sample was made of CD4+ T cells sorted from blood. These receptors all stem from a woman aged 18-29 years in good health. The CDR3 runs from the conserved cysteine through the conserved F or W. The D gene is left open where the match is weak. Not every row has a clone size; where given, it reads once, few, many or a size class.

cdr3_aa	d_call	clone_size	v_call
CASSWDRGQPQHF	TRBD1	few	TRBV5-1
CASSVAGTEQFF	NA	few	TRBV9
CASSLGVQGGEQFF	NA	many	TRBV12-3/TRBV12-4
CSVDSETSGSSYEQYF	TRBD2	NA	TRBV29-1
CCAKTPPGTDSGNTIYF	TRBD1	NA	TRBV20-1
CASSQDRGPMGEKLFF	NA	few	TRBV3-1
CASSSGQGNNSPLHF	TRBD1	NA	TRBV11-2
CASSEPSSYNEQFF	NA	NA	TRBV2
CSAQTISTDTQYF	NA	few	TRBV20-1
CASSVVRTGPSEQFF	TRBD1	NA	TRBV9
CSARAERSYNEQFF	NA	few	TRBV20-1
CASTLRLEGTEAFF	NA	NA	TRBV6-1
CSAIRLAGGRGDTDTQYF	TRBD2	few	TRBV20-1
CASSGQNSPLHF	NA	many	TRBV6-6
CASRLREGFYEQYF	TRBD2	few	TRBV7-8
CASSQGFGGGQETQYF	TRBD2	few	TRBV4-1
CAIPVGAANTGELFF	NA	few	TRBV10-3
CASSQTGNEQFF	TRBD1	NA	TRBV12-3/TRBV12-4
CASSQGTGTNQPQHF	TRBD1	few	TRBV3-1
CASSSAHPGDTQYF	NA	NA	TRBV5-1
CASSLEVRGWDSYEQYF	NA	NA	TRBV5-1
CASSYQGLANNEQFF	NA	NA	TRBV6-5
CASSEGVALHF	NA	many	TRBV12-3/TRBV12-4
CASRPRGDGTEAFF	NA	many	TRBV3-1
CASRGWTGTLSGNTIYF	TRBD1	NA	TRBV12-3/TRBV12-4
CASSLLYGHLQSDTQYF	NA	NA	TRBV14
CASMRGSNYGYTF	NA	NA	TRBV6-4
CASSLDSGPRGETQYF	TRBD2	NA	TRBV5-1
CATSDRRGQRQFF	TRBD1	NA	TRBV24-1
CASSRDRNNSPLHF	TRBD1	many	TRBV5-1
CASSQEEAGDTQYF	NA	NA	TRBV4-1
CAIRPGEHEKLFF	NA	NA	TRBV10-3
CAISGDRGYGYTF	TRBD1	NA	TRBV10-3
CSVGQAGYNEQFF	NA	many	TRBV29-1
CASSFGTSGDNEQFF	TRBD2	few	TRBV11-2
CASSYSDSGRGETQYF	TRBD2	NA	TRBV6-5
CATSKYGTGDQETQYF	TRBD1	NA	TRBV12-3/TRBV12-4
CSASGGAEQPQHF	NA	NA	TRBV20-1